This is a list of T cell receptor beta chains from one sample in a study of T-cell memory formation after mild COVID-19. TCRdb reprocessed the 5' RACE reads with MiXCR, giving one entry per CDR3 protein. The sample contains 350,000 to 500,000 distinct CDR3 sequences, about 19% of which appear only once. Sequencing was carried out using PBMCs or a T cell subset sorted from them (not recorded which). The receptors were gathered from an adult woman who had mild COVID-19 (a few samples of this study predate the infection). Cell type and time point are not known. Both conserved end residues are part of each CDR3. The D gene is left open where the match is weak. The size entry is marked missing in some rows and otherwise reads once, few, many or a size class.

j_call,v_call,d_call,clone_size,cdr3_length,cdr3_aa,cdr3_nt
TRBJ1-6,TRBV7-9,-,-,14,CASSSQGLQSPLHF,TGTGCCAGCAGCTCACAGGGTTTACAGTCACCCCTCCACTTT
TRBJ1-4,TRBV4-1,TRBD1,-,15,CASSETGATNEKLFF,TGCGCCAGCAGCGAAACAGGGGCAACTAATGAAAAACTGTTTTTT
TRBJ2-7,TRBV2,-,few,14,CASNKGYLSYEQYF,TGTGCCAGCAACAAGGGCTACCTCTCCTACGAGCAGTACTTC
TRBJ1-5,TRBV27,-,few,12,CASSFRGQPQHF,TGTGCCAGCAGTTTTCGGGGTCAGCCCCAGCATTTT
TRBJ1-2,TRBV19,-,-,14,CASSNRVLPYGYTF,TGTGCCAGTAGTAACAGGGTTCTCCCCTATGGCTACACCTTC
TRBJ2-5,TRBV5-1,TRBD2,-,16,CASSSTSGAPGETQYF,TGCGCCAGCAGCTCGACTAGCGGGGCTCCGGGGGAGACCCAGTACTTC
TRBJ1-1,TRBV7-8,TRBD1,-,16,CASSLVIGTGYTEAFF,TGTGCCAGCAGCTTAGTCATCGGGACAGGGTACACTGAAGCTTTCTTT
TRBJ1-2,TRBV6-6,TRBD1,-,14,CASTPTRDRDGYTF,TGTGCCAGCACTCCTACCAGGGACAGGGACGGCTACACCTTC
TRBJ2-7,TRBV6-5,-,-,17,CASSSLLLGSYSYEQYF,TGTGCCAGCAGTTCACTACTCTTGGGCTCCTACTCCTACGAGCAGTACTTC
TRBJ2-5,TRBV7-8,-,-,14,CASSWDFIKETQYF,TGTGCCAGCAGCTGGGACTTTATCAAAGAGACCCAGTACTTC
TRBJ2-3,TRBV4-3,-,-,16,CASSHTSGVRTDTQYF,TGCGCCAGCAGCCACACCTCAGGGGTCCGCACAGATACGCAGTATTTT
TRBJ2-7,TRBV29-1,TRBD2,-,13,CSVGLAGGYEQYF,TGCAGCGTGGGACTAGCGGGGGGTTACGAGCAGTACTTC
TRBJ1-4,TRBV4-3,TRBD1,-,14,CASSLDRVREKLFF,TGCGCCAGCAGCCTCGACAGGGTTCGAGAAAAACTGTTTTTT
TRBJ2-7,TRBV7-2,-,-,12,CASSQTGIEQYF,TGTGCCAGCAGCCAGACGGGGATAGAGCAGTACTTC
TRBJ2-4,TRBV12-3/TRBV12-4,TRBD2,-,14,CASMGWEGQNIQYF,TGTGCCAGCATGGGTTGGGAGGGCCAAAACATTCAGTACTTC
TRBJ2-1,TRBV5-1,TRBD2,few,16,CASSLSWTRVYNEQFF,TGCGCCAGCAGCTTGTCTTGGACTAGGGTCTACAATGAGCAGTTCTTC
TRBJ1-2,TRBV5-1,-,-,16,CASSPGREAINYGYTF,TGCGCCAGCAGCCCGGGCAGGGAGGCCATTAACTATGGCTACACCTTC
TRBJ2-7,TRBV30,-,-,13,CAWSAGREYEQYF,TGTGCCTGGAGTGCGGGCAGGGAATACGAGCAGTACTTC
TRBJ2-7,TRBV12-3/TRBV12-4,TRBD1,-,13,CASSPGQSPPVDF,TGTGCCAGCAGCCCGGGACAGAGTCCCCCCGTGGACTTC
TRBJ2-1,TRBV12-3/TRBV12-4,TRBD2,-,16,CASRKREDYSYNEQFF,TGTGCCAGCAGAAAGCGGGAGGATTACTCCTACAATGAGCAGTTCTTC
TRBJ2-7,TRBV9,-,few,12,CASSVGLSEQYF,TGTGCCAGCAGCGTAGGGTTGTCCGAGCAGTACTTC
TRBJ2-2,TRBV4-1,-,-,13,CASSEGRAGELFF,TGCGCCAGCAGTGAAGGGCGGGCCGGGGAGCTGTTTTTT
TRBJ1-1,TRBV12-3/TRBV12-4,-,-,14,CASSLAWQPTEAFF,TGTGCCAGCAGTTTAGCGTGGCAGCCCACTGAAGCTTTCTTT
TRBJ1-5,TRBV6-2/TRBV6-3,-,-,17,CASSARSWVASNQPQHF,TGTGCCAGCAGTGCCCGGTCCTGGGTCGCTAGCAATCAGCCCCAGCATTTT
TRBJ1-1,TRBV2,-,-,18,CASSAYGTPRTGNTEAFF,TGTGCCAGCAGTGCGTACGGGACTCCGAGAACGGGGAACACTGAAGCTTTCTTT
TRBJ1-1,TRBV2,-,few,12,CASSSDRTEAFF,TGTGCCAGCAGCTCGGACCGTACTGAAGCTTTCTTT
TRBJ2-3,TRBV7-6,-,-,17,CASSPGTSRSSTDTQYF,TGTGCCAGCAGCCCCGGGACCAGCCGTTCTAGCACAGATACGCAGTATTTT
TRBJ1-2,TRBV18,-,-,18,CASSPQGTWKTMATRYTF,TGTGCCAGCTCACCACAGGGGACGTGGAAAACTATGGCTACACGCTACACCTTC
TRBJ2-3,TRBV29-1,-,-,16,CSVAGDTGSSTDTQYF,TGCAGCGTTGCCGGGGACACGGGTTCTAGCACAGATACGCAGTATTTT
TRBJ2-7,TRBV29-1,-,few,11,CSVVDSYEQYF,TGCAGCGTTGTTGACTCCTACGAGCAGTACTTC
TRBJ2-7,TRBV12-3/TRBV12-4,-,-,12,CASSSGRREQYF,TGTGCCAGCAGTTCTGGTAGGCGCGAGCAGTACTTC
TRBJ2-3,TRBV9,TRBD1,-,15,CASSVTGGLTDTQYF,TGTGCCAGCAGCGTTACAGGGGGCCTCACAGATACGCAGTATTTT
TRBJ2-5,TRBV5-1,-,few,13,CASSLVVRETQYF,TGCGCCAGCAGCTTGGTAGTTCGGGAGACCCAGTACTTC
TRBJ2-3,TRBV21-1,-,-,16,CASSKGPTGGTDTQYF,TGTGCCAGCAGCAAAGGTCCGACAGGTGGCACAGATACGCAGTATTTT
TRBJ2-7,TRBV5-1,-,few,16,CASSPGGRQGPGEQYF,TGCGCCAGCAGCCCCGGGGGGAGACAGGGGCCAGGCGAGCAGTACTTC
TRBJ2-4,TRBV4-2,-,few,18,CASSQESPDTLAKNIQYF,TGTGCCAGCAGCCAAGAGAGCCCCGACACCTTAGCCAAAAACATTCAGTACTTC
TRBJ2-3,TRBV7-4,TRBD1,many,19,CASSSRQGTLSTSTDTQYF,TGTGCCAGCAGCTCTAGACAGGGGACCTTGTCTACTAGCACAGATACGCAGTATTTT